Listed here are 9 T cell receptor beta chains from one sample, sequenced in a study of T cell repertoires in cytomegalovirus infection. TCRdb analysed the reads with MiXCR anew, one entry per CDR3 protein. This table has about 570,000 distinct CDR3 sequences, 35% to 50% appearing once. These receptors' targets are unknown. The sample in question was cultured PBMCs, obtained from culture after CMV antigen stimulation. The receptor set was obtained from a human donor in good health (CMV status not recorded). Some clones in this sample may be carry-over from other donors' samples.

The chain recombines TRBV18 with TRBJ2-3, with D unresolved. The length of the CDR3 is 14 residues. CDR1 KGHSH and CDR2 LQKENI come from the germline V gene. The V end was cut by 3 bases, the J end by 6 bases, with 13 bases between. CDR3 sequence (DNA): TGTGCCAGCTCACCGCCGAGCGTCCCGGATACGCAGTATTTT. This encodes CASSPPSVPDTQYF. Supplemented by reference TRBV18 and TRBJ2-3, the full variable domain reads NAGVMQNPRHLVRRRGQEARLRCSPMKGHSHVYWYRQLPEEGLKFMVYLQKENIIDESGMPKERFSAEFPKEGPSILRIQQVVRGDSAAYFCASSPPSVPDTQYFGPGTRLTVL.

This chain joins TRBV12-3 or TRBV12-4 and TRBJ1-1; D unresolved. The CDR3 sequence is 16 residues long. The germline V and J ends were trimmed by 5 bases and 0 bases, with 16 bases remaining between them. CDR3: CASSPPWAAMNTEAFF. CDR3 in DNA: TGTGCCAGCAGTCCCCCCTGGGCAGCTATGAACACTGAAGCTTTCTTT.

The chain is built from TRBV7-2 and TRBJ2-5, with a weak D call TRBD1 (5 bases). V dropped 3 bases and J dropped 3 bases, with 11 bases sitting between them. The CDR3 spans 14 residues. Germline CDR1 is SGHTA and CDR2 is FQGNSA. CDR3 in amino acids: CASSFQGAEETQYF. CDR3 sequence (DNA): TGTGCCAGCAGCTTTCAGGGCGCCGAAGAGACCCAGTACTTC.

The chain uses TRBV29-1 and TRBJ1-2, with 7 nucleotides matching TRBD1. Trimming took 3 bases from V and 7 from J; bases not matched to a gene: 11. The CDR3 runs to 14 residues. CDR1 is SQVTM and CDR2 is ANQGSEA in the germline V gene. In DNA form, the CDR3 reads TGCAGCGTTGATCTGGGGACAGTATGGGGTGGCTACACCTTC. This encodes CSVDLGTVWGGYTF.

The CDR3 DNA reads TGTGCCAGCACTCGTGGGGCCGGGGAGCTGTTTTTT. Its protein is CASTRGAGELFF. V and J are TRBV2 and TRBJ2-2; unclear D gene. This CDR3 spans 12 amino acids. Germline V lookup: CDR1 SNHLY, CDR2 FYNNEI. V lost 7 bases to trimming and J lost 6 bases, with 9 bases between them.

This clonotype appeared once. At one boundary the junction diverges from the germline segment, which might be a read error. V usage is TRBV7-2 and J usage is TRBJ2-3; D gene uncertain. Germline-derived CDR1 and CDR2 are SGHTA and FQGNSA. The CDR3 spans 12 residues. The CDR3 sequence is CATSPRTDTQYF. The CDR3 nucleotides are TGTGCCACCAGCCCCCGCACAGATACGCAGTATTTT.

The chain recombines TRBV7-9 with TRBJ2-1; the D gene is possibly TRBD1 (5 bases). CDR1 and CDR2 (germline): SEHNR, FQNEAQ (reference sequence). V dropped 10 bases and J dropped 13 bases, with 11 bases sitting between them. The CDR3 has 9 amino acids. In DNA form, the CDR3 reads TGTGCCACAAGACAGCCCCAGTTCTTC. It translates to CATRQPQFF.

The chain recombines TRBV7-3 with TRBJ1-4; tentative D call: TRBD1 (6 bases). The CDR3 spans 14 residues. V dropped 5 bases and J dropped 7 bases, with 14 bases sitting between them. Germline V gene lookup returns CDR1 SGHTA and CDR2 FQGTGA. The CDR3, as DNA: TGTGCCAGCAGCCCCACTACGACAGGTGAAAAACTGTTTTTT. Translation: CASSPTTTGEKLFF.

This sequence joins TRBV5-1 and TRBJ2-5; weak D call: TRBD2 (6 bases). The CDR3 is made up of 13 amino acids. Germline values: CDR1 SGHRS, CDR2 YFSETQ. The V end lost 4 bases, the J end lost 4 bases, and 11 bases lay between the germline ends. CDR3 bases: TGCGCCAGCAGCGGGACTTTTCGAGAGACCCAGTACTTC. Its protein product is CASSGTFRETQYF. The full variable domain, in which reference TRBV5-1 and TRBJ2-5 provide the parts outside the CDR3, is KAGVTQTPRYLIKTRGQQVTLSCSPISGHRSVSWYQQTPGQGLQFLFEYFSETQRNKGNFPGRFSGRQFSNSRSEMNVSTLELGDSALYLCASSGTFRETQYFGPGTRLLVL.